This passage covers 13 T cell receptor beta chains from one sample sequenced in a study of shared clonotypes between healthy human individuals. TCRdb keeps only in-frame clones here, not all; method: immunoSEQ multiplex PCR. The data contain approximately 940,000 clones, roughly 72% of them singletons. Source material: memory CD4+ T cells sorted from blood. Subset of the sample: CD45RA-negative fraction. All receptors derive from a man aged 18 to 30 in good health.

The V gene is TRBV5-1, the J gene TRBJ2-7; 9 bases fit TRBD1. Trimming at V came to 4 bases and at J to 5 bases, leaving 4 bases not matched to a gene. This CDR3 comprises 13 residues. Germline V gene sequence: CDR1 SGHRS, CDR2 YFSETQ. The CDR3 DNA follows: TGCGCCAGCAGCCCGGACAGGGGCAACGAGCAGTACTTC. Protein sequence: CASSPDRGNEQYF.

V and J are TRBV27 and TRBJ1-1; the D gene is possibly TRBD1 (5 bases). This CDR3 has 15 amino acids. The germline V gene has CDR1 MNHEY and CDR2 SMNVEV (reference sequence). The V end was cut by 2 bases, the J end by 4 bases, with 14 bases between. The CDR3 region is CASSLVGGLGTEAFF. The DNA for the CDR3 is TGTGCCAGCAGTTTAGTCGGGGGTCTTGGCACTGAAGCTTTCTTT.

This chain joins TRBV6-6 and TRBJ2-1; D not resolved. The CDR3 loop spans 14 amino acids. Germline V lookup: CDR1 MNHNY, CDR2 SVGAGI (reference sequence). Deletions cut 0 bases from V and 7 bases from J, with 10 bases between. The chain's CDR3 is CASSYSGLGNEQFF. The CDR3, as DNA: TGTGCCAGCAGTTACTCTGGGCTGGGGAATGAGCAGTTCTTC.

This sequence joins TRBV2 and TRBJ1-1; TRBD1 matches at 9 bases. The CDR3 spans 15 residues. Germline V gene sequence: CDR1 SNHLY, CDR2 FYNNEI. The V segment lost 6 bases and the J segment 6 bases; nucleotides outside the gene matches: 11. CDR3: CASRQLGQGPSEAFF. The CDR3 DNA reads TGTGCCAGCAGACAACTCGGACAGGGGCCCTCTGAAGCTTTCTTT. The full variable domain, with the rest looked up from reference TRBV2 and TRBJ1-1, is EPEVTQTPSHQVTQMGQEVILRCVPISNHLYFYWYRQILGQKVEFLVSFYNNEISEKSEIFDDQFSVERPDGSNFTLKIRSTKLEDSAMYFCASRQLGQGPSEAFFGQGTRLTVV.

This chain links TRBV30 with TRBJ1-1; 7 bases map to TRBD1. V trimming: 2 bases; J trimming: 4 bases; junction bases outside the gene matches: 10. Germline CDR1 GTSNPN, CDR2 SVGIG (reference sequence). The CDR3 is 15 amino acids. The CDR3 spells CAWSSLGGVGTEAFF. CDR3 nucleotides: TGTGCCTGGAGTTCTCTAGGGGGCGTGGGCACTGAAGCTTTCTTT.

The V and J genes are TRBV21-1 and TRBJ2-5. TRBV21-1 is termed a pseudogene. CDR3 length: 16 residues. The CDR3, as DNA: TGTGCCAGCAGAGGGGTAGTTGGGGGGCTAGGAGAGACCCAGTACTTC. Encoded protein: CASRGVVGGLGETQYF.

The CDR3 sequence: CSVEIGVGGYGYTF. CDR3 sequence (DNA): TGCAGCGTTGAAATTGGGGTCGGGGGCTATGGCTACACCTTC. V is TRBV29-1 and J is TRBJ1-2; perhaps TRBD1 as D (5 bases). V lost 2 bases, J lost 4 bases, and 14 bases lay in between. The germline gives CDR1 SQVTM, CDR2 ANQGSEA. The CDR3 sequence is 14 residues long.

A remark on this clone: Other DNA sequences in the same sample also yield this CDR3. This chain uses TRBV6-1 with TRBJ2-2; D is perhaps TRBD1 (6 bases). V was clipped by 6 bases and J by 1 base, with 9 bases between them. CDR1 and CDR2 (germline): MNHNS, SASEGT. This CDR3 has 14 residues. This CDR3 is CASSGTRNTGELFF. In DNA form, the CDR3 reads TGTGCCAGCAGCGGGACAAGGAACACCGGGGAGCTGTTTTTT.

In the case of this clone: The identical CDR3 is also encoded by other nucleotide sequences in the sample. CDR3 amino acids: CASSRGDTQYF. CDR3 DNA: TGTGCCAGCAGTCGAGGCGATACGCAGTATTTT. The chain combines TRBV6-5 with TRBJ2-3; no reliable D call. The CDR3 covers 11 residues. The germline CDR1 and CDR2 sequences are MNHEY and SVGAGI. V lost 5 bases and J lost 6, with 6 bases in between.

The rearrangement joins TRBV10-1 to TRBJ2-3, with D tentatively TRBD1 (6 bases). This CDR3 is built from 16 residues. Trimming shortened V by 0 bases and J by 5 bases, and 15 bases separated the two germline ends. The germline V gene encodes CDR1 WNHNN and CDR2 SYGVQD (reference sequence). CDR3 DNA: TGCGCCAGCAGTGAGTCGGGGGCCGGTCTTATAGATACGCAGTATTTT. This codes for CASSESGAGLIDTQYF.

This clone came up once. The same CDR3 also results from other DNA sequences found in this sample. The rearrangement uses TRBV5-1 and TRBJ2-1, with a weak D call TRBD2 (6 bases). V was clipped by 4 bases and J by 8 bases, with 7 bases between them. The germline gives CDR1 SGHRS, CDR2 YFSETQ. CDR3 size: 11 residues. In DNA form, the CDR3 reads TGCGCCAGCAGCCGCGGGGATGAGCAGTTCTTC. It translates to CASSRGDEQFF.

The rearrangement links TRBV5-4 to TRBJ2-1; TRBD2 matches at 8 bases. The V gene end was trimmed by 5 bases and the J gene end by 0 bases; junction bases not matched to a gene: 10. Germline V gene sequence: CDR1 SGHNT, CDR2 YYREEE (reference sequence). The CDR3 extends over 17 amino acids. CDR3 bases: TGTGCCAGCAGTAACGGGGGGGGGACCAACTCCTACAATGAGCAGTTCTTC. Its translation is CASSNGGGTNSYNEQFF.

The chain couples TRBV6-6 to TRBJ2-7, with D tentatively TRBD1 (6 bases). This CDR3 contains 14 residues. The germline V gene has CDR1 MNHNY and CDR2 SVGAGI (reference sequence). The ends were cut back, 9 bases at V and 1 base at J, with 16 bases in the middle. CDR3 region: CASSAGVGSYEQYF. The CDR3 bases are TGTGCCAGTTCAGCAGGGGTAGGGTCCTACGAGCAGTACTTC.